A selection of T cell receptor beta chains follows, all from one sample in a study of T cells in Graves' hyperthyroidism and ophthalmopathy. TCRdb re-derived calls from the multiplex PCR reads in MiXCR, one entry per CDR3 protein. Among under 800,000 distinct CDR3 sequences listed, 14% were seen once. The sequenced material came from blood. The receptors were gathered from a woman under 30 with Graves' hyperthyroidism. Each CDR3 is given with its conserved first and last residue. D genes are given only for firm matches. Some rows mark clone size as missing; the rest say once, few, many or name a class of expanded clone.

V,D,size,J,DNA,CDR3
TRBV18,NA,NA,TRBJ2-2,TGTGTCAGCTCAGCAGGTGTGGGCACCGGGGAGCTGTTTTTT,CVSSAGVGTGELFF
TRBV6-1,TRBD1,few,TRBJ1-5,TGTGCCAGCAGGGTGCCCCCGGACGAGGGACAGTATGGAGCCCAGCATTTT,CASRVPPDEGQYGAQHF
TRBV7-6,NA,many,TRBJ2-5,TGTGCCAGCAGCTTAGCGGCAGGGGCAATCCAGTACTTC,CASSLAAGAIQYF
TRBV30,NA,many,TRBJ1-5,TGTGCCTGGAGTAGCAGCCGGGGGGCCAGCAATCAGCCCCAGCATTTT,CAWSSSRGASNQPQHF
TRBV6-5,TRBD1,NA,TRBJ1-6,TGTGCCAGCAGTTACTCGTCGAGACAGGGGGCAAATTCACCCCTCCACTTT,CASSYSSRQGANSPLHF
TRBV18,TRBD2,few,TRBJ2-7,TGTGCCAGCTCACCCGGGGTAGCGGGAGGATCCTACGAGCAGTACTTC,CASSPGVAGGSYEQYF
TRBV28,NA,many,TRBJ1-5,TGTGCCAGCAGTCCGCAAGGGAGAGGGCCTCAGCCCCAGCATTTT,CASSPQGRGPQPQHF
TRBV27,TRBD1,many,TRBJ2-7,TGTGCCAGCAGTTTTTACCGGGACAGGGTCACCTACGAGCAGTACTTC,CASSFYRDRVTYEQYF
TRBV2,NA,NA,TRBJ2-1,TGTGCCAGCAGCGATTCAAATGTCTTGGTTGATCGGCAGTTCTTC,CASSDSNVLVDRQFF
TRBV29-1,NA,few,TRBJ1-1,TGCAGCGTTTTACACCGGGTGGGGAAAAGGACTGAAGCTTTCTTT,CSVLHRVGKRTEAFF
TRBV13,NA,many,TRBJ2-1,TGTGCCAGCAGCGCCGCTCCGGGCGGCAATGAGCAGTTCTTC,CASSAAPGGNEQFF
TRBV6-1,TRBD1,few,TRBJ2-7,TGTGCCAGCAGTTCGGGACAGACCCCATCCTACGAGCAGTACTTC,CASSSGQTPSYEQYF
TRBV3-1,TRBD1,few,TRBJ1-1,TGTGCCAGCAGCCAAGAAGGGACAGGGAAGGTAGCTTTCTTT,CASSQEGTGKVAFF
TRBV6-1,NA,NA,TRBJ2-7,TGTGCCAGCAGTACAGGGAACGCCGAGCAGTACTTC,CASSTGNAEQYF
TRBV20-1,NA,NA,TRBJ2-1,TGCAGTGCTAAGGCGGGTTTGCATGAGCAGTTCTTC,CSAKAGLHEQFF
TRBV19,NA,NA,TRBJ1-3,TGTGCCAGTGGACAGCTATTCTCTGGAAACACCATATATTTT,CASGQLFSGNTIYF
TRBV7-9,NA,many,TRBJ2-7,TGTGCCAGCAGCCCCCCGCTAGAGAACTACGAGCAGTACTTC,CASSPPLENYEQYF
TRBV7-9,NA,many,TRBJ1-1,TGTGCCAGCAGCCCCAGGCAGGGGACGAACACTGAAGCTTTCTTT,CASSPRQGTNTEAFF
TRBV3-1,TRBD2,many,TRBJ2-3,TGTGCCAGCAGCCAAAAAGGACTAGCGGACAGCACAGATACGCAGTATTTT,CASSQKGLADSTDTQYF
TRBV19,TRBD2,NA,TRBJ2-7,TGTGCCAGCACCCTGACTAGCGGGATAGGAGATGAGCAGTACTTC,CASTLTSGIGDEQYF
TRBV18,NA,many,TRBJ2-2,TGTGCCAGCTCAGGGTGGACCGGGGAGCTGTTTTTT,CASSGWTGELFF
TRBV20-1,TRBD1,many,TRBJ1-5,TGCAGTGCTAGAAGTTACAGGGGCGGCAATCAGCCCCAGCATTTT,CSARSYRGGNQPQHF
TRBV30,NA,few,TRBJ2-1,TGTGCCTGGGGTAGGGACCCCGGCAACAATGAGCAGTTCTTC,CAWGRDPGNNEQFF
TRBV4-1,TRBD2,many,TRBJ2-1,TGCGCCAGCAGCCAACCCACAGCGGGAGTCAACAATGAGCAGTTCTTC,CASSQPTAGVNNEQFF
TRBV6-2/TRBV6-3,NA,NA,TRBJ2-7,TGTGCCAGCAGTTACCGGGACGGGCCCCACGAGCAGTACTTC,CASSYRDGPHEQYF
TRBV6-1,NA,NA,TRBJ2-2,TGTGCCACCGGGACGCCCAGCACCGGGGAGCTGTTTTTT,CATGTPSTGELFF
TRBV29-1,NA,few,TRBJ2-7,TGCAGCGCTACCCTCGACTCCTACGAGCAGTACTTC,CSATLDSYEQYF
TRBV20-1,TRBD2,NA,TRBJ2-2,TGCAGTGCTCCCGGAATGGGACTAGCGGGACACACCGGGGAGCTGTTTTTT,CSAPGMGLAGHTGELFF
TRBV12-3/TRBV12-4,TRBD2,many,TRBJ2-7,TGTGCCAGCAGTGGGACTTTGCGGGAGAGCTACGAGCAGTACTTC,CASSGTLRESYEQYF
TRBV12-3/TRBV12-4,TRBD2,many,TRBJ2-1,TGTGCCAGCAGTTTAGGGGCGGCTAGCGGGAGGAACTACAATGAGCAGTTCTTC,CASSLGAASGRNYNEQFF
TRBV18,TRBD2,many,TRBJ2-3,TGTGCCAGCTCACCAAAACTAGCGATCGCAGATACGCAGTATTTT,CASSPKLAIADTQYF
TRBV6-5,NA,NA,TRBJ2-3,TGTGCCAGCAGTTACAGTCCAAGTAGCACAGATACGCAGTATTTT,CASSYSPSSTDTQYF
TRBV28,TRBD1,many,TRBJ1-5,TGTGCCAGCAGTTTGGGCAGGGGGTTTCGTGATAGCAATCAGCCCCAGCATTTT,CASSLGRGFRDSNQPQHF
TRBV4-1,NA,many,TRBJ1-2,TGCGCCAGCAGTCGCGGATCATTCTATGGCTACACCTTC,CASSRGSFYGYTF
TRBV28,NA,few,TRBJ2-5,TGTGCCAGCAGGCCAGGGTACCAAGAGACCCAGTACTTC,CASRPGYQETQYF
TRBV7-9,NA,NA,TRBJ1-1,TGTGCCAGCAGCTTAGCTGCCCAGAACACTGAAGCTTTCTTT,CASSLAAQNTEAFF
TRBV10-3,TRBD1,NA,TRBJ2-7,TGTGCCATCAGGGGGGGACAGGGGGGACACGAGCAGTACTTC,CAIRGGQGGHEQYF